This T cell receptor (beta chain) derives from a study of T-cell memory formation after mild COVID-19. Study-wide results and caveats: Pre-infection memory held some responding clones, suggesting pre-existing cross-reactive T cells responded.

Concerning this clonotype itself: The target antigen is unknown.

One entry per CDR3 protein, called by TCRdb with MiXCR from the 5' RACE reads. The data contain approximately 250,000 distinct CDR3 sequences, approximately 15% of them singletons. The CDR3 consists of 16 residues. V shed 0 bases and J shed 0 bases, with 13 bases lying between them. The germline V gene encodes CDR1 SGHNT and CDR2 YYREEE (reference sequence). V gene TRBV5-4 combines with J gene TRBJ2-7; unclear D gene. The material sequenced was PBMCs or a T cell subset sorted from them (not recorded which). The receptor's source is an adult woman who had mild COVID-19 (a few samples of this study predate the infection). Cell type and time point are not known. For the CDR3, the DNA is TGTGCCAGCAGCTTGGGTAGCTTGGGTGGCTCCTACGAGCAGTACTTC. Translation gives CASSLGSLGGSYEQYF.